The entry below gives a single T cell receptor beta chain sequence along with its context. The entry originates in a study of identical twins. A universal primer site was incorporated via template switching, and the cDNA contained unique molecular identifiers. Each CDR3 protein is one row after TCRdb ran MiXCR on the 5' RACE reads. The top ten clones hold 0.8% to 1% of a sample with just over 500,000 distinct CDR3 sequences, under 25% of them seen once. V shed 3 bases and J shed 6 bases, with 8 bases lying between them. The CDR3 contains 11 residues. In germline, CDR1 is DFQATT, CDR2 SNEGSKA (reference sequence). In addition, the sample was reused for a study of T cells expressing NK-cell markers. That work contributes: Of the CD8+ T cells in five or six donors, roughly 1.0-7.5% belonged to dominant NKG2C+ clonotypes.

This TCR was recovered from a young woman in good health. Sequenced sample: CD4+ T cells sorted from blood. J is TRBJ1-2 and V is TRBV20-1; possible D gene TRBD1, 5 bases. The CDR3 coding sequence is TGCAGTGCTAGTGGGGGGGATGGCTACACCTTC. Protein product: CSASGGDGYTF.